The 18 T cell receptor beta chains given below trace back to one sample, sequenced in a study of OX40 agonist ivuxolimab in advanced cancers. Repertoires were generated with immunoSEQ multiplex PCR, while TCRdb's copy carries only in-frame clones and drops some. The repertoire holds 100,000 to 150,000 clones, with approximately 92% as singletons. Source: CD4+ or CD8+ T cells sorted from blood, taken in a trial of the OX40 agonist ivuxolimab. The receptors here all came from an adult with an advanced solid tumor such as melanoma, head and neck, liver or kidney cancer.

The chain has TRBV18 and TRBJ2-5; perhaps D is TRBD1 or TRBD2 (5 bases each). This CDR3 region has 13 residues. CDR1 KGHSH and CDR2 LQKENI come from the germline V gene. V lost 3 bases and J 6 bases, leaving 11 bases between the germline ends. The CDR3 region is CASSPVGAKTQYF. Written as DNA, the CDR3 is TGTGCCAGCTCACCCGTCGGGGCCAAGACCCAGTACTTC.

This chain uses TRBV6-5 with TRBJ1-5; D remains unclear. Trimming pared 2 bases from V and 9 bases from J, leaving 11 bases between. This CDR3 contains 13 residues. Germline V lookup: CDR1 MNHEY, CDR2 SVGAGI. CDR3 sequence: CASSYGPPRPQHF. The DNA for the CDR3 is TGTGCCAGCAGTTACGGCCCCCCGAGGCCCCAGCATTTT.

This sequence joins TRBV4-2 and TRBJ1-2; the D gene is possibly TRBD1 (6 bases). CDR3 length: 14 residues. Germline CDR1 is LGHNA and CDR2 is YNFKEQ. Trimming removed 4 bases from V and 3 bases from J, with 12 bases in between. DNA for the CDR3: TGTGCCAGCAGCCTAGGGGGGAGGGACTATGGCTACACCTTC. This translates into CASSLGGRDYGYTF.

V is TRBV9 and J is TRBJ1-3; D not resolved. The germline V gene has CDR1 SGDLS and CDR2 YYNGEE. This CDR3 comprises 16 residues. Trimming pared 2 bases from V and 0 bases from J, leaving 12 bases between. CDR3 sequence reads: CASSVRWESSGNTIYF. CDR3 nucleotide sequence: TGTGCCAGCAGCGTTCGGTGGGAAAGCTCTGGAAACACCATATATTTT.

The chain combines TRBV7-8 with TRBJ1-1, with unresolved D. The CDR3 has 13 amino acids. Germline CDR1 and CDR2: SGHVS and FQNEAQ. V lost 6 bases and J lost 0, with 8 bases in between. CDR3 in amino acids: CASSPALNTEAFF. CDR3 DNA sequence: TGTGCCAGCAGTCCGGCGTTGAACACTGAAGCTTTCTTT.

The V and J genes are TRBV30 and TRBJ1-2, with 8 bases matching TRBD1. The CDR3 is made up of 17 amino acids. The J segment lost 6 bases and the V segment lost 0 bases, leaving 15 bases of the junction unmatched. The V gene's germline CDR1 is GTSNPN and CDR2 SVGIG (reference sequence). The CDR3, as DNA: TGTGCCTGGAGTGTACGAGGCAGGGGGCTAAAGGTGAATGGCTACACCTTC. Its translation: CAWSVRGRGLKVNGYTF.

The J gene is TRBJ2-1, the V gene TRBV7-7; D is unclear. Trimming removed 1 base from V and 9 bases from J, with 10 bases in between. CDR3 length: 13 amino acids. CDR1 is SSHAT, CDR2 FNYEAQ, per germline (reference sequence). The CDR3 bases are TGTGCCAGCAGCTTAGGGCCGTCCCGTGAGCAGTTCTTC. Its translation: CASSLGPSREQFF.

V usage is TRBV5-1 and J usage is TRBJ1-5; D gene ambiguous. Trimming cost V 4 bases and J 3 bases, with 8 bases left between them. This CDR3 is built from 13 residues. CDR1 is SGHRS and CDR2 is YFSETQ in the germline V gene. CDR3 protein: CASSSGSNQPQHF. The CDR3 bases are TGCGCCAGCAGCAGTGGGTCCAATCAGCCCCAGCATTTT.

J is TRBJ2-5 and V is TRBV15; 9 bases align to TRBD1. The CDR3 sequence is 14 residues long. Trimming cost V 8 bases and J 2 bases; bases outside gene matches: 6. The V gene's germline CDR1 is LNHNV and CDR2 YYDKDF (reference sequence). The CDR3 coding sequence is TGTGCCACCGTTCGGGACAGGGCGCAAGAGACCCAGTACTTC. This sequence encodes CATVRDRAQETQYF.

V is TRBV5-6 and J is TRBJ2-3; TRBD2 matches 7 bases. Germline V gene lookup returns CDR1 SGHDT and CDR2 YYEEEE. V trimming: 2 bases; J trimming: 4 bases; junction bases outside the gene matches: 7. The CDR3 has 15 amino acids. The CDR3 here is CASSFRGRASDTQYF. The CDR3 DNA reads as TGTGCCAGCAGCTTCAGAGGGAGGGCCTCAGATACGCAGTATTTT.

The rearrangement uses TRBV7-9 and TRBJ2-1; 12 bases match TRBD2. With 5 bases clipped from V and 3 bases from J, the junction kept 11 bases outside the gene matches. The CDR3 totals 18 residues. Per germline, CDR1 SEHNR and CDR2 FQNEAQ (reference sequence). The CDR3 region is CASSQTSGRSLIYNEQFF. The CDR3 DNA sequence: TGTGCCAGCAGCCAGACTAGCGGGAGAAGCCTTATCTACAATGAGCAGTTCTTC.

The V call is TRBV6-5, the J call TRBJ1-5, with 9 bases identical to TRBD1. Germline values: CDR1 MNHEY, CDR2 SVGAGI. This CDR3 has 15 amino acids. Trimming at V came to 4 bases and at J to 4 bases, leaving 5 bases not matched to a gene. This CDR3 is CASSSPGTGNQPQHF. CDR3 DNA sequence: TGTGCCAGCAGTTCCCCCGGGACAGGGAATCAGCCCCAGCATTTT.

Worth noting for this clone: The junction departs from the called germline gene at one end, perhaps through a read error. Other DNA sequences of this sample code for an identical CDR3. CDR3 amino acids: CASSDSDKEGELFF. In DNA, the CDR3 is TGTGCTAGCAGTGACTCGGACAAAGAAGGGGAGCTGTTTTTT. The rearrangement links TRBV6-4 to TRBJ2-2, with D perhaps TRBD1 (5 bases). Germline V gives CDR1 MRHNA, CDR2 SNTAGT. The length of the CDR3 is 14 residues.

V is TRBV27 and J is TRBJ1-6; D is unclear. Trimming shortened V by 3 bases and J by 7 bases, and 7 bases separated the two germline ends. Germline V gene lookup returns CDR1 MNHEY and CDR2 SMNVEV (reference sequence). This CDR3 is built from 13 residues. The CDR3: CASSFLRNSPLHF. CDR3 DNA: TGTGCCAGCAGTTTCTTGCGGAATTCACCCCTCCACTTT.

CDR3 sequence (DNA): TGCAGTGCCACCAAGAACACTGAAGCTTTCTTT. Residues: CSATKNTEAFF. The chain combines TRBV20-1 with TRBJ1-1; D is unresolved. The germline gives CDR1 DFQATT, CDR2 SNEGSKA (reference sequence). The CDR3 has 11 amino acids. Trimming shortened V by 6 bases and J by 1 base, and 6 bases separated the two germline ends.

The chain joins TRBV5-4 to TRBJ2-1; 8 positions agree with TRBD1. With 2 bases clipped from V and 4 bases from J, the junction kept 5 bases outside the gene matches. CDR1 is SGHNT and CDR2 is YYREEE in the germline V gene (reference sequence). The CDR3 is 15 amino acids. CDR3 nucleotide sequence: TGTGCCAGCAGCTTCGGTCAGGGGGCTTACAATGAGCAGTTCTTC. As protein: CASSFGQGAYNEQFF. Looking up the rest from reference TRBV5-4 and TRBJ2-1 gives the full variable domain: ETGVTQSPTHLIKTRGQQVTLRCSSQSGHNTVSWYQQALGQGPQFIFQYYREEENGRGNFPPRFSGLQFPNYSSELNVNALELDDSALYLCASSFGQGAYNEQFFGPGTRLTVL.

V gene TRBV5-4 combines with J gene TRBJ1-2; perhaps TRBD1 as D (5 bases). CDR1 and CDR2 from the germline V gene are SGHNT and YYREEE (reference sequence). The CDR3 runs to 15 residues. V was shortened by 3 bases and J by 7 bases, with 19 bases between the two germline ends. The CDR3 bases are TGTGCCAGCAGCTCTTCGGATCAGCCCCAGGGTGGCTACACCTTC. It yields the protein CASSSSDQPQGGYTF.

V and J are TRBV18 and TRBJ1-1, with 7 nucleotides matching TRBD1. CDR1 and CDR2 (germline): KGHSH, LQKENI. V dropped 5 bases and J dropped 4; count of bases not matched to a gene: 10. The CDR3 runs 15 residues. The chain's CDR3 is CASSAAWTGGTEAFF. CDR3 nucleotides: TGTGCCAGCTCAGCCGCTTGGACAGGTGGCACTGAAGCTTTCTTT. The whole variable domain, remainder taken from reference TRBV18 and TRBJ1-1, is NAGVMQNPRHLVRRRGQEARLRCSPMKGHSHVYWYRQLPEEGLKFMVYLQKENIIDESGMPKERFSAEFPKEGPSILRIQQVVRGDSAAYFCASSAAWTGGTEAFFGQGTRLTVV.